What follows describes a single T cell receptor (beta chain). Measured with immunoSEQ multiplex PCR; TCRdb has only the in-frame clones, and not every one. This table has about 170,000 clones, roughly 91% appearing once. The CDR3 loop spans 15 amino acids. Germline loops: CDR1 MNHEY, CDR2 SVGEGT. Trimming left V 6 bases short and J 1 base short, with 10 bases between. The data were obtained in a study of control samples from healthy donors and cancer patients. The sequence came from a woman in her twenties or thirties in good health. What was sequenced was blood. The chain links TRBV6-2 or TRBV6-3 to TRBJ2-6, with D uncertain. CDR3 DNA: TGTGCCAGCAGCCCCACTCCTTCTGGGGCCAACGTCCTGACTTTC. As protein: CASSPTPSGANVLTF.